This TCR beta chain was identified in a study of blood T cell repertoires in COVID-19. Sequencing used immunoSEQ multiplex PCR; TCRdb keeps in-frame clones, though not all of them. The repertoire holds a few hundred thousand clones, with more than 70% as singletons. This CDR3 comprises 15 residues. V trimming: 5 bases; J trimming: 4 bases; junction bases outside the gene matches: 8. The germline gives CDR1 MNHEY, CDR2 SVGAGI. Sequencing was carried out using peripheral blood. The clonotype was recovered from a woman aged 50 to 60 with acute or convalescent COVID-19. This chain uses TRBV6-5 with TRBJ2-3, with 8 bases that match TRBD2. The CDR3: CASSTSGRGADTQYF. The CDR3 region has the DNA TGTGCCAGCAGTACTAGCGGCCGGGGGGCAGATACGCAGTATTTT.